This TCR beta chain was identified during a study of T-cell memory formation after mild COVID-19. CDR1 SQVTM and CDR2 ANQGSEA come from the germline V gene. The CDR3 loop spans 14 amino acids. The ends were cut back, 0 bases at V and 0 bases at J, with 8 bases in the middle. Broader study findings: A subset of responding clones appeared in pre-infection memory, suggesting cross-reactive memory joined.

As to this clonotype: Its antigen remains unknown.

Each CDR3 protein gets one entry after TCRdb re-called the 5' RACE reads with MiXCR. This table has 300,000 to 400,000 distinct CDR3 sequences, about 16% appearing once. Sequencing was done on a sample of PBMCs or a T cell subset sorted from them (not recorded which). The chain combines TRBV29-1 with TRBJ1-1; unclear D gene. This receptor was identified in a man aged 18 to 30 who had mild COVID-19 (a few samples of this study predate the infection). Cell type and time point are not known. CDR3 nucleotides: TGCAGCGTTGAAGACGGGTACCTGAACACTGAAGCTTTCTTT. It codes for CSVEDGYLNTEAFF.